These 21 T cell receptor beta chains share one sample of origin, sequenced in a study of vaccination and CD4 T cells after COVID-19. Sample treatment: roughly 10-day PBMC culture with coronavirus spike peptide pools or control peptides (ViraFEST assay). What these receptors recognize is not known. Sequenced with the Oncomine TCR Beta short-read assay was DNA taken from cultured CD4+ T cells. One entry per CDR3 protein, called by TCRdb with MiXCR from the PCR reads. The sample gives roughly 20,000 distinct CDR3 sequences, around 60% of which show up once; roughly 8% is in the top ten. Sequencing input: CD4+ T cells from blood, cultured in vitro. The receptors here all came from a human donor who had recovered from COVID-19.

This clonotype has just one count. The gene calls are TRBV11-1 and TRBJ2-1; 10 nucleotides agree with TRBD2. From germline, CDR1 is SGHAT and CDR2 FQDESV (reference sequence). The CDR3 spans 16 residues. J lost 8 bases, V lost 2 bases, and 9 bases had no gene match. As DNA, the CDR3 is TGTGCCAGCAGCTTACAACTAGCGGGATGGGGCGATGAGCAGTTCTTC. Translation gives CASSLQLAGWGDEQFF.

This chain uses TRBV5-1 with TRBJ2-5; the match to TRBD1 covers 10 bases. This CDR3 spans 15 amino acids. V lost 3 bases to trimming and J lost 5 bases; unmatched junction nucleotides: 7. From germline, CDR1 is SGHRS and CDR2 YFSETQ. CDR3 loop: CASSSWTGGGETQYF. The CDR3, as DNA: TGCGCCAGCAGCTCCTGGACAGGGGGAGGCGAGACCCAGTACTTC.

The CDR3 region has the DNA TGTGCCAGCAGCCATCCGGGACAGGTCTACACCTTC. Amino acids: CASSHPGQVYTF. The chain links TRBV7-2 to TRBJ1-2, with 8 bases that match TRBD1. V gave up 5 bases and J gave up 10 bases; unmatched junction bases: 6. CDR1 SGHTA and CDR2 FQGNSA come from the germline V gene. The CDR3 runs 12 residues.

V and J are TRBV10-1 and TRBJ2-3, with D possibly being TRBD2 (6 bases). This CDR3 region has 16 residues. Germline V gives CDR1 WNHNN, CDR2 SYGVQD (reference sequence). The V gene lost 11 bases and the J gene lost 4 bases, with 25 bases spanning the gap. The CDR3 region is CASITRRDHGSDTQYF. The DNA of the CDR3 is TGCGCCTCCATTACCCGGCGGGACCACGGGTCAGATACGCAGTATTTT.

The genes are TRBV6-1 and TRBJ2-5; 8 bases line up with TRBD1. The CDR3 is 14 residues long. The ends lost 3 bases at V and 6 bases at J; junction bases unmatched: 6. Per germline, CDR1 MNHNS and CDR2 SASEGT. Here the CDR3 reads CASSDRTGTKTQYF. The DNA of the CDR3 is TGTGCCAGCAGTGATAGGACAGGGACGAAGACCCAGTACTTC.

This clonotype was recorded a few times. The CDR3 loop is CASSYKGTEAFF. The CDR3 region has the DNA TGTGCCAGCAGCTATAAGGGCACTGAAGCTTTCTTT. V is TRBV7-8 and J is TRBJ1-1, with D unclear. The V and J ends lost 4 bases and 4 bases respectively, with 7 bases between them. Per germline, CDR1 SGHVS and CDR2 FQNEAQ. This CDR3 spans 12 amino acids.

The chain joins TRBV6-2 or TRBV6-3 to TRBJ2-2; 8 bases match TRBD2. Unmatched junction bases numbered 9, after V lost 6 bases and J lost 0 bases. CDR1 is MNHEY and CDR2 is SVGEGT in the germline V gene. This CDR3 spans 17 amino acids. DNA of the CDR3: TGTGCCAGCAGAACGGGGGGGACGGTCGCGAACACCGGGGAGCTGTTTTTT. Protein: CASRTGGTVANTGELFF.

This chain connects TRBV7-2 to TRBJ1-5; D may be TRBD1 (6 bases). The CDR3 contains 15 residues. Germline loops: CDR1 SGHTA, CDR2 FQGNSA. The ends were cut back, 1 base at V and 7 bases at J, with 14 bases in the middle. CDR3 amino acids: CASSLERTEDQPQHF. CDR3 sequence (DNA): TGTGCCAGCAGCTTAGAGAGGACAGAGGACCAGCCCCAGCATTTT.

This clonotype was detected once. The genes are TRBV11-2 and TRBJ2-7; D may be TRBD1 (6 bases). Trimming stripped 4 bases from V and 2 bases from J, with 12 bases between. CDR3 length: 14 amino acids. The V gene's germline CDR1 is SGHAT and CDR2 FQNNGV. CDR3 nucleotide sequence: TGTGCCAGCAGCTATTCGACAGGAACCTACGAGCAGTACTTC. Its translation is CASSYSTGTYEQYF.

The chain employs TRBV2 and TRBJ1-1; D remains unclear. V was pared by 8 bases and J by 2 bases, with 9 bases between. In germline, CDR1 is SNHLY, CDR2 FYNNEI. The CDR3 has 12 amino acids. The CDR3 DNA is TGTGCCAGCCGGCGGTTAAACACTGAAGCTTTCTTT. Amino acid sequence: CASRRLNTEAFF.

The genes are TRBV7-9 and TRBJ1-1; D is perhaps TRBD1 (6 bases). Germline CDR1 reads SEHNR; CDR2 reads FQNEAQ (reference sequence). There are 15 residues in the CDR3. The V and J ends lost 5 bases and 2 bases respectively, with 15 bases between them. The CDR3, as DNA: TGTGCCAGCAGCCCTGAACAGGGCCCCAACACTGAAGCTTTCTTT. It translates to CASSPEQGPNTEAFF.

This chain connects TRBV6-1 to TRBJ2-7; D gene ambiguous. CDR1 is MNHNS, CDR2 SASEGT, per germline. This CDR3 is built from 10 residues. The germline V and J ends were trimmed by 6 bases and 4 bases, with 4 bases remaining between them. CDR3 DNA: TGTGCCAGCAGCCAATACGAGCAGTACTTC. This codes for CASSQYEQYF.

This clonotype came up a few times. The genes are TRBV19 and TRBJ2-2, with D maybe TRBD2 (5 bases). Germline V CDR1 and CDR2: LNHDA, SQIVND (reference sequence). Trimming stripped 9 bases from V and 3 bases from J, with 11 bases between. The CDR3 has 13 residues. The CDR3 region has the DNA TGTGCCAGCCTAGCTCGCGACACCGGGGAGCTGTTTTTT. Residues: CASLARDTGELFF.

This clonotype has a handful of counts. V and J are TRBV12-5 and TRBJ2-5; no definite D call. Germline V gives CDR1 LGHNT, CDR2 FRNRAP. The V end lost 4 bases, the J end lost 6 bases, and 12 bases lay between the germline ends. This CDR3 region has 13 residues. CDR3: CASGSGLVQTQYF. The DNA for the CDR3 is TGTGCTAGTGGTTCGGGCTTAGTTCAGACCCAGTACTTC.

This CDR3 reads CASSEWQSYGYTF. CDR3 in DNA: TGCGCCAGCAGTGAATGGCAAAGCTATGGCTACACCTTC. This rearrangement joins TRBV10-1 to TRBJ1-2; no clear D. This CDR3 has 13 amino acids. V lost 3 bases and J lost 4, with 9 bases in between. Germline CDR1 reads WNHNN; CDR2 reads SYGVQD (reference sequence).

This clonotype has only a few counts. The CDR3: CASSLTGPYQETQYF. The CDR3 region has the DNA TGTGCCAGCAGCTTAACAGGGCCATACCAAGAGACCCAGTACTTC. The rearrangement uses TRBV6-1 and TRBJ2-5; maybe TRBD1 (6 bases). With 6 bases removed from V and 0 bases from J, the gap between germline ends came to 14 bases. CDR3 size: 15 residues. Germline CDR1 and CDR2: MNHNS and SASEGT.

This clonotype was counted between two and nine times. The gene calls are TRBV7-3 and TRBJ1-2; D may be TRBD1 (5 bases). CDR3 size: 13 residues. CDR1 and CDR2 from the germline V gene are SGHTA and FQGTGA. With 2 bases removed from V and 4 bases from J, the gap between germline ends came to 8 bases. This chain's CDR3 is CASSLGGTYGYTF. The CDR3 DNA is TGTGCCAGCAGCTTAGGAGGGACCTATGGCTACACCTTC.

CDR3 DNA: TGCGCCAGCAGCTTACTGGACAATGGCTACACCTTC. It yields the protein CASSLLDNGYTF. The chain links TRBV5-1 to TRBJ1-2; possible D gene TRBD1, 5 bases. The CDR3 spans 12 residues. The germline V gene encodes CDR1 SGHRS and CDR2 YFSETQ. V lost 2 bases, J lost 6 bases, and 8 bases lay in between.

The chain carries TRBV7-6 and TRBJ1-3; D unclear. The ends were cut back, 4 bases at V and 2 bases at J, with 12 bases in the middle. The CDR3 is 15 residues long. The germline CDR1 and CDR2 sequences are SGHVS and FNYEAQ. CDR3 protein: CASSSSPRTGNTIYF. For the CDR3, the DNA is TGTGCCAGCAGCTCCAGCCCTAGAACTGGAAACACCATATATTTT.

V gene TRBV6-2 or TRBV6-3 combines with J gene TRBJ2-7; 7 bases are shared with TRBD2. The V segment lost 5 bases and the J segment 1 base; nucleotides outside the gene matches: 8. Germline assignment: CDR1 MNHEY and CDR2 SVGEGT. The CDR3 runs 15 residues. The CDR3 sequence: CASSLRRGFSYEQYF. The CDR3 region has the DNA TGTGCCAGCAGTCTCCGGCGGGGGTTTTCCTACGAGCAGTACTTC.

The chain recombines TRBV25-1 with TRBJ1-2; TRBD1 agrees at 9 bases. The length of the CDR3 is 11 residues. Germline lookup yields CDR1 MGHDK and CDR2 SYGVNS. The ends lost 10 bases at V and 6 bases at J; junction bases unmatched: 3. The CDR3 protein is CAIDRGDGYTF. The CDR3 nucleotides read TGTGCCATCGACAGGGGGGATGGCTACACCTTC.